This is a list of T cell receptor beta chains from one sample in a study of cytomegalovirus exposure and HLA in healthy donors. TCRdb keeps only in-frame clones here, not all; method: immunoSEQ multiplex PCR. The sample gives hundreds of thousands of clones, over 60% of which show up once; around 1.8% is in the top ten. Sequenced: PBMCs. All receptors derive from a man aged 18 to 35 in good health and CMV-seronegative. Both conserved end residues are part of each CDR3. D genes are given only for firm matches. Size values are once, few and many counts, or a class for expanded clones, and some rows have none.

j_gene	v_gene	abundance	d_gene	CDR3aa	CDR3nt
TRBJ2-1	TRBV7-6	NA	NA	CASSLGLENEQFF	TGTGCCAGCAGCTTAGGACTTGAAAATGAGCAGTTCTTC
TRBJ2-3	TRBV7-2	NA	NA	CASSLTNRPDTQYF	TGTGCCAGCAGCTTGACTAATCGACCGGATACGCAGTATTTT
TRBJ1-1	TRBV18	NA	NA	CASSLQGTEAFF	TGTGCCAGCTCCTTACAGGGCACTGAAGCTTTCTTT
TRBJ2-5	TRBV7-3	NA	TRBD2	CASSPRGAGGGETQYF	TGTGCCAGCAGCCCTCGGGGAGCGGGAGGGGGTGAGACCCAGTACTTC
TRBJ1-1	TRBV21-1	NA	NA	CASSRKNRIFNNEAFF	TGTGCCAGCAGCAGAAAAAACAGGATTTTTAATAATGAAGCTTTCTTT
TRBJ1-1	TRBV7-3	NA	NA	CASSSTVNTEAFF	TGTGCCAGCAGCTCGACAGTGAACACTGAAGCTTTCTTT
TRBJ2-3	TRBV5-1	NA	NA	CASSYQRSSTDTQYF	TGCGCCAGCAGCTACCAGCGGTCTAGCACAGATACGCAGTATTTT
TRBJ2-7	TRBV11-2	NA	NA	CASSSSSYEQYF	TGTGCCAGCAGCTCGAGTAGCTACGAGCAGTACTTC
TRBJ1-5	TRBV5-6	NA	NA	CASSLLEQVNQPQHF	TGTGCCAGCAGCTTGCTGGAGCAAGTCAATCAGCCCCAGCATTTT
TRBJ2-3	TRBV7-3	NA	NA	CASSLQSSATDTQYF	TGTGCCAGCAGCCTCCAGTCTAGCGCAACAGATACGCAGTATTTT
TRBJ2-3	TRBV7-9	few	NA	CASRQGVNTDTQYF	TGTGCCAGCAGACAGGGAGTGAACACAGATACGCAGTATTTT
TRBJ1-2	TRBV25-1	once	TRBD1	CASSGGQGYYGYTF	TGTGCCAGCAGTGGGGGACAGGGCTACTATGGCTACACCTTC
TRBJ2-4	TRBV7-9	few	TRBD1	CASSFLQGLAKNIQYF	TGTGCCAGCAGCTTCCTACAGGGGCTAGCCAAAAACATTCAGTACTTC
TRBJ2-2	TRBV6-6	NA	NA	CASSAGPGELFF	TGTGCCAGCAGTGCGGGACCCGGGGAGCTGTTTTTT
TRBJ1-1	TRBV19	NA	TRBD1	CASSTASGGITEAFF	TGTGCCAGTAGTACCGCCTCAGGGGGCATCACTGAAGCTTTCTTT
TRBJ2-2	TRBV4-3	NA	TRBD2	CASSLKASGGAGELFF	TGCGCCAGCAGCCTGAAGGCTAGCGGGGGGGCCGGGGAGCTGTTTTTT
TRBJ2-6	TRBV28	NA	TRBD2	CASSLRTRGGGANVLTF	TGTGCCAGCAGTTTACGGACGCGGGGGGGTGGGGCCAACGTCCTGACTTTC
TRBJ1-2	TRBV11-2	NA	NA	CASSLDPLSDGYTF	TGTGCCAGCAGCTTAGATCCCCTCTCTGATGGCTACACCTTC
TRBJ2-7	TRBV11-3	NA	TRBD1	CASSSRRDRSYEQYF	TGTGCCAGCAGCTCAAGAAGGGACAGGTCCTACGAGCAGTACTTC
TRBJ2-1	TRBV27	NA	NA	CASSLMVPSTFSYNEQFF	TGTGCCAGCAGTTTAATGGTCCCTTCGACATTCTCCTACAATGAGCAGTTCTTC
TRBJ1-5	TRBV7-9	NA	TRBD1	CASSPDGTGTQPQHF	TGTGCCAGCAGCCCAGACGGGACAGGTACTCAGCCCCAGCATTTT
TRBJ1-4	TRBV10-3	NA	TRBD1	CAISESLSGTVVF	TGTGCCATCAGTGAGTCCCTATCCGGGACAGTAGTTTTT
TRBJ2-7	TRBV27	NA	TRBD1	CASASRDRGSYEQYF	TGTGCCAGCGCCTCCCGGGACAGGGGCTCCTACGAGCAGTACTTC
TRBJ1-5	TRBV6-4	NA	NA	CASSEQGDQPQHF	TGTGCCAGCAGTGAACAGGGAGACCAGCCCCAGCATTTT
TRBJ2-1	TRBV27	NA	NA	CASHRGSSGEQFF	TGTGCCAGCCATAGGGGAAGTTCAGGGGAGCAGTTCTTC
TRBJ2-1	TRBV6-6	NA	TRBD2	CASGAPGGDNEQFF	TGTGCCAGCGGGGCTCCGGGGGGGGACAATGAGCAGTTCTTC
TRBJ1-2	TRBV2	NA	NA	CASIPGGIIYGYTF	TGTGCCAGCATCCCGGGGGGTATAATCTATGGCTACACCTTC